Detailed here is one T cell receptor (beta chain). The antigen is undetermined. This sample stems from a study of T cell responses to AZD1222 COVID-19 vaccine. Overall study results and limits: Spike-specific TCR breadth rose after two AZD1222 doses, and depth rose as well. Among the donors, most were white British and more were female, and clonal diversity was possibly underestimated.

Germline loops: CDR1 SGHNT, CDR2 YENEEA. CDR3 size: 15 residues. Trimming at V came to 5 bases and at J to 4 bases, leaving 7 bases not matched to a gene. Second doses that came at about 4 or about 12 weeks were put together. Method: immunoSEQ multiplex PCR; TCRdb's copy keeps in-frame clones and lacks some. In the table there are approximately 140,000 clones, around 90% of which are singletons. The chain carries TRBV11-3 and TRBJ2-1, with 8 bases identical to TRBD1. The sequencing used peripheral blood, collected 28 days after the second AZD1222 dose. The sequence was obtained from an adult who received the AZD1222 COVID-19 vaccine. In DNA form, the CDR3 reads TGTGCCAGCAGCCTGGACTGGACAGGGTACAATGAGCAGTTCTTC. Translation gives CASSLDWTGYNEQFF.